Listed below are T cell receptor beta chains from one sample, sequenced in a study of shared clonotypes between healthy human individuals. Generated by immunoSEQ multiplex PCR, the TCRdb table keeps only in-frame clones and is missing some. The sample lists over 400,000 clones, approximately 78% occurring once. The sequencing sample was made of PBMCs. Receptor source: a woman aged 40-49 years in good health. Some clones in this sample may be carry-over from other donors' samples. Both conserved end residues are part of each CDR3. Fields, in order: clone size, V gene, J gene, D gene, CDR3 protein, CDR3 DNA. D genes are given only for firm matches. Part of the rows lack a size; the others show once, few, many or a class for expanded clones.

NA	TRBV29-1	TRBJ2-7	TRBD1	CSVRRQGAYEQYF	TGCAGCGTTAGACGACAGGGAGCCTACGAGCAGTACTTC
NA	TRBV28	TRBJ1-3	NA	CASSYTEIPGNTIYF	TGTGCCAGCAGTTACACAGAGATCCCTGGAAACACCATATATTTT
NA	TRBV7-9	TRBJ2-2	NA	CASSSDFGVTGELFF	TGTGCCAGCAGCTCGGACTTCGGGGTTACCGGGGAGCTGTTTTTT
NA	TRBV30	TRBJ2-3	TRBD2	CAWRVAGGDTQYF	TGTGCCTGGAGAGTAGCGGGAGGGGATACGCAGTATTTT
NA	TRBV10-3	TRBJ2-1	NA	CAISESSGSYNEQFF	TGTGCCATCAGTGAGTCCAGCGGTTCCTACAATGAGCAGTTCTTC
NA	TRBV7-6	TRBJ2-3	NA	CASSPRGGKGTDTQYF	TGTGCCAGCAGCCCGAGAGGTGGAAAGGGCACAGATACGCAGTATTTT
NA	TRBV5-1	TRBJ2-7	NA	CASSPPTGVYEQYF	TGCGCCAGCAGCCCACCGACAGGAGTCTACGAGCAGTACTTC
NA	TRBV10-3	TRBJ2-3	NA	CAISNGRSGTDTQYF	TGTGCCATCAGTAATGGCAGGTCGGGCACAGATACGCAGTATTTT
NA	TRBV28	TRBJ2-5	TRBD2	CASGKGLAGVEQYF	TGTGCCAGCGGAAAGGGACTAGCGGGAGTTGAGCAGTACTTC
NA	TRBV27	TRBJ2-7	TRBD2	CASSWGTSGTYEQYF	TGTGCCAGCAGTTGGGGGACTAGCGGGACTTACGAGCAGTACTTC
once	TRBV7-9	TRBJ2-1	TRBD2	CASSWDYRNEQFF	TGTGCCAGCAGCTGGGACTACCGCAATGAGCAGTTCTTC
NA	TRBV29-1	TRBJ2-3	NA	CSVEGAFSTDTQYF	TGCAGCGTTGAGGGTGCGTTCAGCACAGATACGCAGTATTTT
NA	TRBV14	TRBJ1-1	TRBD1	CASSQDGQGWTYTEAFF	TGTGCCAGCAGCCAAGACGGACAGGGATGGACATACACTGAAGCTTTCTTT
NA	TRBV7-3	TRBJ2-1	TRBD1	CASSPTGTGLANEQFF	TGTGCCAGCAGCCCAACCGGGACAGGGTTGGCCAATGAGCAGTTCTTC
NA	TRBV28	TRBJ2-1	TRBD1	CASSLGRQGDEQFF	TGTGCCAGCAGTTTGGGCCGACAGGGAGATGAGCAGTTCTTC
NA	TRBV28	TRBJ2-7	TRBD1	CASTPRGWGTGSYEQYF	TGTGCCAGCACCCCTAGAGGGTGGGGGACAGGGTCCTACGAGCAGTACTTC
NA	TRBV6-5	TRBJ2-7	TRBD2	CASSYGWEGHYEQYF	TGTGCCAGCAGCTACGGTTGGGAGGGCCATTACGAGCAGTACTTC
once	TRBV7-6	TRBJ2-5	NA	CASSLGLETQYF	TGTGCCAGCAGCTTAGGTTTGGAGACCCAGTACTTC
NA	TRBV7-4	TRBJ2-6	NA	CDSSLIVQSRANVLTF	TGTGACAGCAGCCTCATAGTACAAAGTCGGGCCAACGTCCTGACTTTC
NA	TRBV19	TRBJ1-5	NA	CASTWGRNEGYSNQPQHF	TGTGCCAGTACCTGGGGGCGGAACGAGGGGTATAGCAATCAGCCCCAGCATTTT
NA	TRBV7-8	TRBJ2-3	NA	CASSLDYRRDMPDTQYF	TGTGCCAGCAGCTTAGATTATCGGCGGGACATGCCAGATACGCAGTATTTT
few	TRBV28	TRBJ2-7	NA	CASSTPQGYEQYF	TGTGCCAGCAGTACCCCACAGGGTTACGAGCAGTACTTC
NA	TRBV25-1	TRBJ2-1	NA	CASRELGGGDGQFF	TGTGCCAGCAGAGAGCTGGGAGGAGGCGATGGGCAGTTCTTC
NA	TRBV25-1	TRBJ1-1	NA	CASSEGSEAFF	TGTGCCAGCAGTGAAGGCTCTGAAGCTTTCTTT
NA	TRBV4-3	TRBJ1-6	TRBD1	CASSHLGQGDNSPLHF	TGCGCCAGCAGCCACCTAGGACAGGGGGATAATTCACCCCTCCACTTT
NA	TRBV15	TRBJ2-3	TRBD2	CATSRGTSGKRDTQYF	TGTGCCACCAGCAGGGGGACTAGCGGGAAGAGGGATACGCAGTATTTT
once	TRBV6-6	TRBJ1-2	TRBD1	CAGSTTGVNYGYTF	TGTGCCGGCAGCACCACAGGGGTTAACTATGGCTACACCTTT
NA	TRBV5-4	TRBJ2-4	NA	CASSLELGGAIQYF	TGTGCCAGCAGCTTGGAGTTGGGGGGAGCCATTCAGTACTTC
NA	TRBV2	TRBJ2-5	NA	CASSRELQETQYF	TGTGCCAGCAGCAGGGAACTCCAAGAGACCCAGTACTTC
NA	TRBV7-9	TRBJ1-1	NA	CASSPAGLITEAFF	TGTGCCAGCAGCCCTGCAGGGTTGATCACTGAAGCTTTCTTT
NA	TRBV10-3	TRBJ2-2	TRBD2	CAIRRESTGELFF	TGTGCCATCAGGCGGGAGAGCACCGGGGAGCTGTTTTTT
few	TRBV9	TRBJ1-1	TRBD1	CASSAPGGGTEAFF	TGTGCCAGCAGCGCCCCAGGGGGCGGCACTGAAGCTTTCTTT
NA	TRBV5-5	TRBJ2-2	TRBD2	CASSSTSGLNTGELFF	TGTGCCAGCAGCTCTACTAGCGGATTGAACACCGGGGAGCTGTTTTTT
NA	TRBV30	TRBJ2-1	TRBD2	CAWMTSLQLNEQFF	TGTGCCTGGATGACTAGCCTACAACTCAATGAGCAGTTCTTC
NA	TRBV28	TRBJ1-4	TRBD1	CQLRDSREKLFF	TGTCAGTTACGGGACAGTCGAGAAAAACTGTTTTTT
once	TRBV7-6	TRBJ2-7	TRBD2	CASSLVGGLAGVYEQYF	TGTGCCAGCAGCTTAGTCGGGGGGCTAGCGGGAGTCTACGAGCAGTACTTC
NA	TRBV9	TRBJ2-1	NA	CASSPGLRISYNEQFF	TGTGCCAGCAGCCCGGGACTCCGAATCTCCTACAATGAGCAGTTCTTC
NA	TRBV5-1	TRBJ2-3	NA	CASTRGWGDTQYF	TGCGCCAGCACCCGGGGGTGGGGAGATACGCAGTATTTT
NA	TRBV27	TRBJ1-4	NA	CASSPGEAIEKLFF	TGTGCCAGCTCCCCCGGGGAGGCGATAGAAAAACTGTTTTTT
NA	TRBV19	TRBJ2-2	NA	CASKGFLWTGELFF	TGTGCCAGTAAAGGGTTCCTGTGGACCGGGGAGCTGTTTTTT
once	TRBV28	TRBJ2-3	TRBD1	CAAHRGDHTDTQYF	TGTGCCGCTCACAGGGGGGATCACACAGATACGCAGTATTTT